This T cell receptor beta chain was found in a study of blood T cell repertoires in COVID-19. For the study at large: Whether acute or convalescent, the COVID-19 samples came from the United States, Italy and Spain.

The assay was immunoSEQ multiplex PCR, and TCRdb's table has in-frame clones only and misses some. Of about 250,000 clones listed, roughly nine tenths are singletons. V trimming: 2 bases; J trimming: 8 bases; junction bases outside the gene matches: 4. The CDR3 extends over 13 amino acids. The germline V gene encodes CDR1 SGDLS and CDR2 YYNGEE. This receptor was obtained from an older woman who had recovered from COVID-19. Material for sequencing was peripheral blood. The chain combines TRBV9 with TRBJ1-2; 9 bases align to TRBD1. The CDR3 loop reads CASSVGTGRGYTF. The DNA for the CDR3 is TGTGCCAGCAGCGTCGGGACAGGGCGCGGCTACACCTTC.